Listed below are T cell receptor beta chains from one sample, sequenced in a study of OX40 agonist ivuxolimab in advanced cancers. Sequenced by immunoSEQ multiplex PCR; TCRdb stores in-frame clones only, minus some. The data contain 55,000 to 65,000 clones, roughly 89% of them singletons. Specimen: CD4+ or CD8+ T cells sorted from blood, collected in a trial of the OX40 agonist ivuxolimab. The origin of the receptors is an adult with an advanced solid tumor such as melanoma, head and neck, liver or kidney cancer. Both conserved end residues are part of each CDR3. The D gene is left open where the match is weak. Clone size appears in some rows only: once, few, many, or a class for an expanded clone.

size,D,J,V,CDR3,DNA
-,TRBD2,TRBJ2-3,TRBV5-5,CASSRDLAGGPFGQYF,TGTGCCAGCAGCAGGGACCTAGCGGGAGGGCCCTTTGGGCAGTATTTT
-,-,TRBJ2-3,TRBV29-1,CSAGTFGTDTQYF,TGCAGCGCAGGGACTTTTGGCACAGATACGCAGTATTTT
-,-,TRBJ2-1,TRBV5-8,CASSLDGQGNWREGYNEQFF,TGTGCCAGCAGCTTGGACGGACAGGGGAACTGGCGGGAGGGCTACAATGAGCAGTTCTTC
-,TRBD2,TRBJ2-3,TRBV2,CASSDGGRARDTQYF,TGTGCCAGCAGTGACGGCGGGAGGGCCAGAGATACGCAGTATTTT
-,-,TRBJ1-5,TRBV27,CASSFGGAQPQHF,TGTGCCAGCAGTTTTGGAGGGGCTCAGCCCCAGCATTTT
-,-,TRBJ2-3,TRBV18,CASSPLSADTQYF,TGTGCCAGCTCACCACTCAGTGCAGATACGCAGTATTTT
once,-,TRBJ1-5,TRBV6-6,CASGGSYSNQPQHF,TGTGCCAGCGGAGGATCCTATAGCAATCAGCCCCAGCATTTT
-,-,TRBJ2-2,TRBV28,CASSFLDGRDTGELFF,TGTGCCAGCAGTTTCCTAGACGGACGGGACACCGGGGAGCTGTTTTTT
-,-,TRBJ1-1,TRBV30,CAWSGGGQRYENTEAFF,TGTGCCTGGAGTGGGGGTGGACAAAGATATGAGAACACTGAAGCTTTCTTT
-,TRBD2,TRBJ2-4,TRBV11-2,CASSKTSGVGIQYF,TGTGCCAGCAGCAAGACTAGCGGAGTCGGCATTCAGTACTTC
-,TRBD1,TRBJ1-1,TRBV6-6,CASSYSRTGATEAFF,TGTGCCAGCAGTTACTCGAGGACAGGGGCCACTGAAGCTTTCTTT
-,-,TRBJ2-3,TRBV5-4,CASRGRGRSDTQYF,TGTGCCAGCAGGGGCAGGGGAAGATCGGATACGCAGTATTTT
once,TRBD1,TRBJ1-1,TRBV19,CASHLTGGTEAFF,TGTGCCAGTCACCTTACAGGGGGAACTGAAGCTTTCTTT
few,TRBD1,TRBJ1-4,TRBV6-5,CASSYSGQGNEKLFF,TGTGCCAGCAGTTACTCCGGACAGGGTAATGAAAAACTGTTTTTT
once,-,TRBJ2-7,TRBV15,CATSRDRVSYEQYF,TGTGCCACCAGCAGAGATCGGGTCTCCTACGAGCAGTACTTC